This T cell receptor beta chain was captured in a study of post-analysis software for immune sequencing data (dated by TCRdb to about 2015). A note on the overall study: Disease courses on record covered relapsing-remitting, secondary progressive and progressive-relapsing multiple sclerosis, though some patients had no subtype annotation. Patient repertoires were compared against about twelve previously published healthy control repertoires from donors aged roughly 6 to 28 years. A subset of samples was prepared in parallel using single-end sample barcoding, then pooled and co-amplified after Illumina adapter ligation. Findings and caveats that apply to the study as a whole: Compared with controls, multiple sclerosis patients had significantly lower normalized Chao1 diversity, a finding suggesting substantial peripheral T-cell clonal expansion. Patients showed significantly higher frequencies than controls for 4 or 5 TRBV segments, among them TRBV5-6, TRBV5-1 and TRBV20-1. The control group was slightly older than the multiple sclerosis patient group. When samples were clustered directly using the F measure, samples prepared in the same batch co-clustered strongly, which prompted a batch-effect correction.

From a lookup of the germline V gene, CDR1 and CDR2 are MDHEN and SYDVKM. Reading from cysteine to phenylalanine, the CDR3 counts 13 amino acids. Only CDR3 DNA remains: 39 bases, in frame from the first base. Trimming takes 2 bases from V and 9 bases from J, and the germline ends sit 14 bases apart. About this clonotype: No antigen is known for it. Base qualities are missing; no much larger clone stands one base away.

The method behind the library was PCR. Sequencer: Illumina HiSeq 2500. To reduce PCR and sequencing biases, unique molecular identifiers were incorporated into the TCR beta cDNA libraries. Per 1 to 10 million input T cells, roughly 0.5 million cDNA molecules were obtained, such that each molecule approximated one T cell. The patient libraries were prepared and sequenced using the same protocol as the earlier healthy control dataset. Within a given batch, samples were prepared together, multiplexed and sequenced on the same HiSeq lane. Concerning the study's data processing: Raw barcoded reads were processed with MIGEC, discarding single-read molecular identifier groups before consensus assembly and CDR3 extraction. Clonotype tables were post-analysed with VDJtools, and diversity was normalized by down-sampling all datasets to the smallest sample size. In repertoire overlap clustering, CDR3 amino acid sequences, but not nucleotide sequences, were matched to correct batch-related cross-sample contamination. TCRdb ran its own pipeline on the public reads, namely fastp trimming at Q25 and MiXCR clone calling, and kept in-frame beta chains. Here each entry gathers all rows of one CDR3 protein and keeps the most common genes and DNA. The V and J calls and clone size are TCRdb's, not the authors'. The sample table records 350,000 to 500,000 distinct CDR3 sequences; about 39% of these occur just once. The top ten hold roughly 8.2% of the sample.

To demonstrate the VDJtools post-analysis software, TCR beta repertoires were profiled from the peripheral blood of some 12 young patients with multiple sclerosis. The patients with multiple sclerosis were children and adolescents between about 6 and 17 years of age. This clonotype originated in a girl aged 2 to 9 with multiple sclerosis. This chain is built from TRBV28 and TRBJ2-7; 5 matching bases give a weak D call of TRBD2. Sequenced input: blood. At the DNA level, the sequence is TGTGCCAGCAGTTTACCCCCTCAGGCGGGGCAGTACTTC. Its product reads: CASSLPPQAGQYF.